These 26 T cell receptor beta chains share one sample of origin, sequenced in a study of blood T cell repertoires in COVID-19. Only in-frame clones appear in the TCRdb table, and some are missing; sequencing was by immunoSEQ multiplex PCR. The sample shows hundreds of thousands of clones, approximately 84% of them seen only once. The specimen was peripheral blood. These receptors were taken from a middle-aged man with acute or convalescent COVID-19.

The chain combines TRBV9 with TRBJ2-7, with D hard to call. The germline V and J ends were trimmed by 3 bases and 8 bases, with 18 bases remaining between them. This CDR3 region has 14 residues. The V gene's germline CDR1 is SGDLS and CDR2 YYNGEE. In DNA, the CDR3 is TGTGCCAGCAGCGCCCATCGTTTGAGCGATCAGCAGTACTTC. It yields the protein CASSAHRLSDQQYF.

This chain joins TRBV7-3 and TRBJ1-1; D gene unclear. The CDR3 is 14 residues long. Trimming took 1 base from V and 4 from J, leaving 10 bases between them. The germline V gene encodes CDR1 SGHTA and CDR2 FQGTGA. The CDR3 bases are TGTGCCAGCAGCTTAAAAGGAAGCGGCACTGAAGCTTTCTTT. It is translated as CASSLKGSGTEAFF.

V gene TRBV5-1 combines with J gene TRBJ1-2, with D maybe TRBD1 (6 bases). The CDR3 covers 13 residues. V was clipped by 3 bases and J by 8 bases, with 14 bases between them. Per the germline V gene, CDR1 is SGHRS and CDR2 is YFSETQ. The CDR3 protein is CASSSDRYEGYTF. The CDR3 bases are TGCGCCAGCAGCTCCGACAGGTATGAAGGCTACACCTTC. Drawing the rest from reference TRBV5-1 and TRBJ1-2, the complete variable domain is KAGVTQTPRYLIKTRGQQVTLSCSPISGHRSVSWYQQTPGQGLQFLFEYFSETQRNKGNFPGRFSGRQFSNSRSEMNVSTLELGDSALYLCASSSDRYEGYTFGSGTRLTVV.

The chain has TRBV3-1 (or the pseudogene TRBV3-2) and TRBJ1-3; a weak D match, TRBD1 (6 bases). CDR1 is LGHDT and CDR2 is YNNKEL in the germline V gene (reference sequence). V was trimmed by 5 bases and J by 1 base, leaving 18 bases between them. The CDR3 is made up of 17 amino acids. CDR3 protein: CASSANRALVSGNTIYF. In DNA, the CDR3 is TGTGCCAGCAGCGCAAACAGGGCCCTTGTATCTGGAAACACCATATATTTT.

The V call is TRBV6-5, the J call TRBJ2-5, with 7 bases identical to TRBD1. V dropped 8 bases and J dropped 1; count of bases not matched to a gene: 7. CDR1 and CDR2 (germline): MNHEY, SVGAGI. The CDR3 runs 14 residues. CDR3 loop: CASVVDRAQETQYF. The CDR3 nucleotides read TGTGCCAGCGTTGTTGACAGGGCCCAAGAGACCCAGTACTTC.

V gene TRBV10-3 combines with J gene TRBJ1-1; D gene unclear. V lost 3 bases and J 0 bases, leaving 8 bases between the germline ends. CDR1 ENHRY and CDR2 SYGVKD come from the germline V gene. This CDR3 has 14 residues. The CDR3 here is CAISDVNMNTEAFF. CDR3 nucleotides: TGTGCCATCAGTGATGTTAACATGAACACTGAAGCTTTCTTT.

The chain uses TRBV30 and TRBJ2-2, with 7 bases lining up with TRBD2. V shed 3 bases, J shed 1 base, and the junction held 5 bases outside the gene matches. CDR3 length: 15 amino acids. Looked up from germline, CDR1 is GTSNPN and CDR2 is SVGIG (reference sequence). The CDR3: CAWRSAGENTGELFF. Here the CDR3 DNA reads TGTGCCTGGAGATCTGCGGGGGAGAACACCGGGGAGCTGTTTTTT. Supplemented by reference TRBV30 and TRBJ2-2, the full variable domain reads SQTIHQWPATLVQPVGSPLSLECTVEGTSNPNLYWYRQAAGRGLQLLFYSVGIGQISSEVPQNLSASRPQDRQFILSSKKLLLSDSGFYLCAWRSAGENTGELFFGEGSRLTVL.

The chain joins TRBV19 to TRBJ2-3, with no clear D. The V gene's germline CDR1 is LNHDA and CDR2 SQIVND (reference sequence). The V and J ends lost 6 bases and 6 bases respectively, with 13 bases between them. This CDR3 spans 13 amino acids. The CDR3 bases are TGTGCCAGTAGCTTGGCGGCATGGGATACGCAGTATTTT. Residues: CASSLAAWDTQYF.

The rearrangement uses TRBV5-1 and TRBJ2-3; maybe TRBD2 (6 bases). Deletions cut 0 bases from V and 0 bases from J, with 8 bases between. This CDR3 contains 15 residues. Germline CDR1 and CDR2: SGHRS and YFSETQ. The CDR3: CASSLGGLSTDTQYF. CDR3 DNA: TGCGCCAGCAGCTTGGGGGGACTCAGCACAGATACGCAGTATTTT.

The rearrangement uses TRBV19 and TRBJ1-1; 9 nucleotides agree with TRBD1. The CDR3 has 15 amino acids. Looked up from germline, CDR1 is LNHDA and CDR2 is SQIVND (reference sequence). Unmatched junction bases numbered 3, after V lost 3 bases and J lost 1 base. The CDR3 nucleotides are TGTGCCAGTAGTATGGGGACAGGGCAGAACACTGAAGCTTTCTTT. Translated: CASSMGTGQNTEAFF.

This clone was seen only once. The chain joins TRBV5-4 to TRBJ2-1; 7 nucleotides line up with TRBD1. With V trimmed by 4 bases and J by 6 bases, 7 bases remained unmatched. The CDR3 length is 14 residues. The germline V gene encodes CDR1 SGHNT and CDR2 YYREEE (reference sequence). DNA of the CDR3: TGTGCCAGCAGCCCCCAGACAGGGTTCAATGAGCAGTTCTTC. Protein sequence: CASSPQTGFNEQFF.

This clone was recorded only once. This chain links TRBV19 with TRBJ1-6; D call uncertain. The CDR3 consists of 14 residues. CDR1 is LNHDA, CDR2 SQIVND, per germline (reference sequence). Deletions cut 3 bases from V and 8 bases from J, with 11 bases between. The CDR3 coding sequence is TGTGCCAGTAGTATTGGACTGGGTGATTCACCCCTCCACTTT. It is translated as CASSIGLGDSPLHF.

This chain uses TRBV6-5 with TRBJ1-1, with unresolved D. Germline values: CDR1 MNHEY, CDR2 SVGAGI. Between the trimmed V and J ends, which lost 0 bases and 0 bases, there was a span of 11 bases. This CDR3 contains 16 residues. The CDR3 region is CASSYSYRRMNTEAFF. CDR3 sequence (DNA): TGTGCCAGCAGTTACTCCTATAGGAGAATGAACACTGAAGCTTTCTTT.

The chain employs TRBV11-2 and TRBJ2-5; D remains ambiguous. The CDR3 totals 17 residues. From germline, CDR1 is SGHAT and CDR2 FQNNGV. The V gene lost 4 bases and the J gene lost 4 bases, with 22 bases spanning the gap. CDR3 nucleotide sequence: TGTGCCAGCAGCTCCACCGGTGGGTCCAGGTCCCTAGAGACCCAGTACTTC. It is translated as CASSSTGGSRSLETQYF.

This sequence joins TRBV27 and TRBJ1-2, with TRBD1 matching 12 bases. Germline assignment: CDR1 MNHEY and CDR2 SMNVEV (reference sequence). The CDR3 covers 18 residues. J was trimmed by 8 bases and V by 2 bases; bases with no gene match: 15. In DNA, the CDR3 is TGTGCCAGCAGTTTAAACCTCAAAGTCCGGGACAGGGGGCAGGGCTACACCTTC. As protein: CASSLNLKVRDRGQGYTF.

The chain uses TRBV7-9 and TRBJ1-1; possible D gene TRBD1, 5 bases. V lost 3 bases to trimming and J lost 3 bases, with 8 bases between them. CDR3 length: 13 amino acids. The germline gives CDR1 SEHNR, CDR2 FQNEAQ (reference sequence). CDR3 bases: TGTGCCAGCAGCTTCGGGGGGGACACTGAAGCTTTCTTT. Its translation: CASSFGGDTEAFF.

The chain carries TRBV7-9 and TRBJ2-6, with 9 bases matching TRBD1. Germline lookup yields CDR1 SEHNR and CDR2 FQNEAQ (reference sequence). The CDR3 runs 18 residues. The ends lost 1 base at V and 2 bases at J; junction bases unmatched: 6. CDR3 sequence: CASSLGRQGEAGANVLTF. The CDR3 DNA follows: TGTGCCAGCAGCTTAGGGAGACAGGGGGAAGCTGGGGCCAACGTCCTGACTTTC.

CDR3 region: CASWAAGASIYEQYF. CDR3 DNA sequence: TGTGCCAGCTGGGCGGCAGGGGCCAGTATCTACGAGCAGTACTTC. V and J are TRBV27 and TRBJ2-7, with D possibly TRBD1 on 6 matching bases. The CDR3 has 15 amino acids. Germline V gives CDR1 MNHEY, CDR2 SMNVEV (reference sequence). V was pared by 8 bases and J by 3 bases, with 20 bases between.

V and J are TRBV12-3 or TRBV12-4 and TRBJ1-6; D ambiguous. The CDR3 covers 13 residues. V lost 8 bases to trimming and J lost 9 bases, with 14 bases between them. CDR3 sequence (DNA): TGTGCCAGCTGCACCGGAGTTCGTTCACCCCTCCACTTT. Translated: CASCTGVRSPLHF.

This chain links TRBV18 with TRBJ2-5; 7 bases align to TRBD2. This CDR3 is 14 amino acids long. Germline trimming cut 3 bases from V and 3 bases from J; bases unmatched to any gene: 4. Germline V gives CDR1 KGHSH, CDR2 LQKENI. CDR3 region: CASSPTGTKETQYF. CDR3 in DNA: TGTGCCAGCTCACCTACCGGGACTAAAGAGACCCAGTACTTC.

This sequence joins TRBV5-1 and TRBJ2-5, with D tentatively TRBD2 (6 bases). V lost 4 bases to trimming and J lost 1 base, with 8 bases between them. CDR1 is SGHRS and CDR2 is YFSETQ in the germline V gene. The CDR3 runs to 13 residues. CDR3 coding DNA: TGCGCCAGCAGCACCGGGAGCCAAGAGACCCAGTACTTC. Encoded protein: CASSTGSQETQYF.

The genes are TRBV29-1 and TRBJ1-1; tentative D call: TRBD1 (5 bases). The germline gives CDR1 SQVTM, CDR2 ANQGSEA. Deletions cut 6 bases from V and 13 bases from J, with 21 bases between. This CDR3 has 12 amino acids. CDR3 DNA: TGCAGCGTGGAGGGGACGCGCCCCGTGTATTTCTTT. It specifies CSVEGTRPVYFF.

The rearrangement uses TRBV9 and TRBJ2-1; 12 nucleotides align to TRBD2. There are 17 residues in the CDR3. J gave up 4 bases and V 3 bases, and 8 bases lay outside the gene matches. CDR1 is SGDLS and CDR2 is YYNGEE in the germline V gene. The CDR3 region has the DNA TGTGCCAGCAGCGGGCTTCGACTAGCGGGGGCTTACAATGAGCAGTTCTTC. This translates into CASSGLRLAGAYNEQFF. The entire variable domain, with the rest obtained from reference TRBV9 and TRBJ2-1, is as follows: DSGVTQTPKHLITATGQRVTLRCSPRSGDLSVYWYQQSLDQGLQFLIQYYNGEERAKGNILERFSAQQFPDLHSELNLSSLELGDSALYFCASSGLRLAGAYNEQFFGPGTRLTVL.

The V gene is TRBV6-5, the J gene TRBJ1-5; TRBD1 matches 8 bases. The germline CDR1 and CDR2 sequences are MNHEY and SVGAGI. The V segment lost 5 bases and the J segment 7 bases; nucleotides outside the gene matches: 7. The CDR3 is 14 residues long. CDR3 sequence (DNA): TGTGCCAGCAGTATGGGACAGGCCATACAGCCCCAGCATTTT. Translation: CASSMGQAIQPQHF.

This chain connects TRBV6-5 to TRBJ1-6; TRBD1 aligns across 7 bases. The ends lost 6 bases at V and 8 bases at J; junction bases unmatched: 4. CDR3 length: 13 amino acids. The germline V gene encodes CDR1 MNHEY and CDR2 SVGAGI. CDR3 sequence: CASRRDRDSPLHF. CDR3 nucleotides: TGTGCCAGCAGACGGGACAGAGATTCACCCCTCCACTTT.

In this sample, this clone turned up a few times. The J gene is TRBJ1-1, the V gene TRBV19; a weak D match, TRBD1 (6 bases). CDR1 and CDR2 from the germline V gene are LNHDA and SQIVND (reference sequence). The length of the CDR3 is 15 residues. Trimming pared 3 bases from V and 1 base from J, leaving 12 bases between. CDR3 DNA: TGTGCCAGTAGTATGAGGGACACAGAGAACACTGAAGCTTTCTTT. This gives the protein CASSMRDTENTEAFF.